The clone carrying this TCR beta chain was observed many times. Antigen unknown. The record originates from a study of T-cell reconstitution after alpha-beta-depleted transplantation in children. Whole-study results and caveats: Hyperexpanded clones declined; after one year, newly produced T cells mostly supplied diversity. Several hundred graft clones that had expanded were reportedly the source of alpha-beta T cells about two months after transplant. It was surviving recipient T cells and thymic progenitors that gave some patients high TCRbeta diversity at day 60.

Germline CDR1 and CDR2: MNHNS and SASEGT. V was clipped by 4 bases and J by 4 bases, with 14 bases between them. The CDR3 loop spans 15 amino acids. The authors prepared the TCRbeta library with unique molecular identifiers. From the PCR reads, TCRdb called clonotypes with MiXCR, one entry per CDR3 protein. The sample holds roughly 32,000 distinct CDR3 sequences, around 6% seen once. The genes are TRBV6-1 and TRBJ2-1; tentative D call: TRBD1 (5 bases). The sample was peripheral blood, taken 60 days after TCRalphabeta/CD19-depleted stem cell transplant. This clonotype was obtained from a child in the first two years of life who had a stem cell transplant for acute myeloid leukemia, so the T cells may come from the graft donor. CDR3 nucleotides: TGTGCCAGCAGTGGACAGCCTCCCTTATACAATGAGCAGTTCTTC. Translated: CASSGQPPLYNEQFF.